The 9 T cell receptor beta chains reported below all come from one sample, sequenced in a study of shared clonotypes between healthy human individuals (dated by TCRdb to 2020 to 2021). Library construction relied on the immunoSEQ multiplex PCR assay. As stored in TCRdb, this immuneACCESS dataset retains in-frame rearrangements with V and J assigned. A fraction of the clones does not appear; measured against another copy, unresolved V genes explain less than half of the discrepancy, and the remainder lacks a known reason. The sample data list approximately 2,300,000 clones, and 80% to 95% of these were observed just once. Jointly, the top ten make up 0.37% of the sample. Sequencing was carried out using naive CD4+ T cells from PBMCs. The sample's cell subset or site label is to be understood as: CD45RA+ positively selected. The receptors originated from a man aged 18 to 29 in good health. Some clones in this sample may be carry-over from other donors' samples.

Comments on this clone: Other DNA sequences in the sample encode the same CDR3. The V call is TRBV9, the J call TRBJ2-3; possibly TRBD1 for D (6 bases). CDR3 length equals 14 residues. Germline CDR1 reads SGDLS; CDR2 reads YYNGEE. The V gene lost 0 bases and the J gene lost 1 base, with 6 bases spanning the gap. CDR3 region: CASSVEGGTDTQYF. CDR3 DNA sequence: TGTGCCAGCAGCGTAGAGGGGGGCACAGATACGCAGTATTTT.

The CDR3, as DNA: TGTGCCAGCAGCCAAGCCCTTGTAGAAGTTCTGGGGACGGGATCTGGAAACACCATATATTTT. Translating gives CASSQALVEVLGTGSGNTIYF. The J gene is TRBJ1-3, the V gene TRBV4-2; D possibly corresponds to TRBD1 (5 bases). With 1 base removed from V and 1 base from J, the gap between germline ends came to 26 bases. The CDR3 extends over 21 amino acids. Per germline, CDR1 LGHNA and CDR2 YNFKEQ.

The chain recombines TRBV2 with TRBJ2-2; tentatively, D is TRBD1 (6 bases). This CDR3 has 16 residues. V was shortened by 8 bases and J by 4 bases, with 20 bases between the two germline ends. Germline V lookup: CDR1 SNHLY, CDR2 FYNNEI. CDR3 region: CASAPRGGSATGELFF. CDR3 nucleotides: TGTGCCAGCGCCCCCCGTGGGGGCTCAGCCACCGGGGAGCTGTTTTTT.

The chain couples TRBV9 to TRBJ1-5, with D possibly TRBD1 on 6 matching bases. The CDR3 covers 15 residues. V was cut by 5 bases and J by 3 bases, with 15 bases left in between. Germline V gene lookup returns CDR1 SGDLS and CDR2 YYNGEE. The CDR3 bases are TGTGCCAGCAGTAATTTGGACAGCTTCAATCAGCCCCAGCATTTT. Amino acid sequence: CASSNLDSFNQPQHF.

A single count supports this clone. The J gene is TRBJ2-1, the V gene TRBV9, with D maybe TRBD2 (6 bases). Germline values: CDR1 SGDLS, CDR2 YYNGEE. The CDR3 consists of 15 residues. Trimming took off 0 bases at V and 6 bases at J, with 13 bases between the two ends. The CDR3 bases are TGTGCCAGCAGCGTAGAGTCGGGGGTAGTCAATGAGCAGTTCTTC. Encoded protein: CASSVESGVVNEQFF.

The chain joins TRBV30 to TRBJ2-5, with a possible D match to TRBD2 (6 bases). Between the trimmed V and J ends, which lost 1 base and 1 base, there was a span of 13 bases. In germline, CDR1 is GTSNPN, CDR2 SVGIG (reference sequence). This CDR3 region has 15 residues. The CDR3 DNA reads TGTGCCTGGAGTGCGGGGGTGGGTCCCCAAGAGACCCAGTACTTC. Its protein is CAWSAGVGPQETQYF.

This clone was detected only once. The chain has TRBV4-1 and TRBJ2-1; tentative D call: TRBD2 (6 bases). The germline CDR1 and CDR2 sequences are MGHRA and YSYEKL. Deletions cut 6 bases from V and 6 bases from J, with 15 bases between. The CDR3 consists of 14 residues. The DNA for the CDR3 is TGCGCCAGCAGTGGGAGAGGAGGGCTCAATGAGCAGTTCTTC. Translating it yields CASSGRGGLNEQFF.

V is TRBV28 and J is TRBJ2-7; unclear D gene. The ends were cut back, 1 base at V and 2 bases at J, with 15 bases in the middle. Germline values: CDR1 MDHEN, CDR2 SYDVKM. The CDR3 runs 16 residues. In nucleotides, the CDR3 is TGTGCCAGCAGTTTATACACCCTCCAAAGGGCCTACGAGCAGTACTTC. Translating it yields CASSLYTLQRAYEQYF. The variable domain in full, with the rest retrieved from reference TRBV28 and TRBJ2-7, is DVKVTQSSRYLVKRTGEKVFLECVQDMDHENMFWYRQDPGLGLRLIYFSYDVKMKEKGDIPEGYSVSREKKERFSLILESASTNQTSMYLCASSLYTLQRAYEQYFGPGTRLTVT.

Notes on this clone: Within the sample, other DNA sequences also encode this same CDR3. The CDR3 spells CASSLVSGELFF. The CDR3 DNA follows: TGTGCCAGCAGTTTAGTATCCGGGGAGCTGTTTTTT. This rearrangement joins TRBV28 to TRBJ2-2; unclear D gene. CDR1 MDHEN and CDR2 SYDVKM come from the germline V gene. Trimming cost V 2 bases and J 6 bases, with 4 bases left between them. The CDR3 has 12 residues.